This T cell receptor (beta chain) stems from a study of identical twins. General study results and limits: Cross-sectional statistics, not tracking of the same donors, supported the conclusions. Invariant MAIT and iNKT cells could partly confound zero-insertion analyses. Within monozygotic twins, out-of-frame TCR alpha sharing was underestimated by the models.

The CDR3 covers 15 residues. Per germline, CDR1 SGHVS and CDR2 FQNEAQ. V lost 1 base and J lost 6, with 14 bases in between. TCRdb itself ran the 5' RACE reads through MiXCR, one entry per CDR3 protein. The sample lists approximately 690,000 distinct CDR3 sequences, 5.5% to 6.5% occurring once. This clonotype was counted only a few times. Its antigen is not identified. The source material was naive T cells sorted from blood. The V and J genes are TRBV7-8 and TRBJ2-3; D gene ambiguous. This TCR derives from a man between 18 and 35 years old in good health. CDR3 DNA: TGTGCCAGCAGCTTAGATCTTGGCAGGCGTGATACGCAGTATTTT. It is translated as CASSLDLGRRDTQYF.